These 8 T cell receptor beta chains were all obtained from the same sample, sequenced in a study of CD8 T cells in Susac syndrome (dated by TCRdb to the late 2010s). The library was built by means of the immunoSEQ multiplex PCR assay. RNA was extracted using the RNeasy kit, and about 0.45 to 1 ug of the RNA was reverse transcribed with random hexamers. In-frame beta chains were kept once TCRdb had trimmed the public reads at Q25 with fastp and called clones with MiXCR. Every distinct CDR3 protein forms one entry, paired with its most common genes and DNA. The sample has approximately 280,000 distinct CDR3 sequences on record, roughly 84% of them singletons. The ten largest account for approximately 0.11% of the sample. The sequenced sample consisted of CD8+ T cells from PBMCs. The receptors derive from a human donor with multiple sclerosis.

V and J are TRBV9 and TRBJ2-1, with D tentatively TRBD2 (6 bases). CDR3 size: 15 residues. Trimming removed 0 bases at V and 7 bases at J, with 14 bases between. CDR1 is SGDLS, CDR2 YYNGEE, per germline. For the CDR3, the DNA is TGTGCCAGCAGCGTAGGGGGCGGGATGGGTAATGAGCAGTTCTTC. Translation gives CASSVGGGMGNEQFF.

J is TRBJ2-2 and V is TRBV27; 9 nucleotides line up with TRBD2. CDR3 length: 14 residues. J lost 6 bases, V lost 7 bases, and 6 bases had no gene match. Germline V gene lookup returns CDR1 MNHEY and CDR2 SMNVEV (reference sequence). CDR3 in DNA: TGTGCCAGCAATTTTAGCGGGAGCGCCGGGGAGCTGTTTTTT. Protein sequence: CASNFSGSAGELFF.

The chain uses TRBV5-1 and TRBJ2-7, with D possibly called TRBD1 or TRBD2 (6 bases each). V lost 4 bases and J lost 3, with 17 bases in between. Germline V gives CDR1 SGHRS, CDR2 YFSETQ. This CDR3 has 15 amino acids. This CDR3 reads CASSPRGRDRYEQYF. The DNA of the CDR3 is TGCGCCAGCAGCCCACGGGGGCGGGACCGCTACGAGCAGTACTTC.

This clonotype has more than one count but fewer than ten. Compared with germline, one end of the junction differs, possibly owing to a read error. V gene TRBV27 combines with J gene TRBJ1-1; tentatively, D is TRBD1 (5 bases). Germline-derived CDR1 and CDR2 are MNHEY and SMNVEV (reference sequence). CDR3 length equals 12 residues. The CDR3 sequence: CASSSGYAEAFF. In DNA form, the CDR3 reads TGTGCCAGCAGTTCAGGGTACGCTGAGGCTTTCTTT.

The chain joins TRBV20-1 to TRBJ2-3; D call uncertain. V was pared by 4 bases and J by 4 bases, with 3 bases between. Per germline, CDR1 DFQATT and CDR2 SNEGSKA (reference sequence). The CDR3 spans 10 residues. The CDR3 DNA follows: TGCAGTGCTATCTCAGATACGCAGTATTTT. Translated, it gives CSAISDTQYF.

The genes are TRBV10-3 and TRBJ2-3, with D possibly TRBD2 on 6 matching bases. This CDR3 comprises 16 residues. Germline V gene lookup returns CDR1 ENHRY and CDR2 SYGVKD. V lost 6 bases and J lost 0, with 16 bases in between. The chain's CDR3 is CAIRDNRDLSTDTQYF. For the CDR3, the DNA is TGTGCCATCAGAGATAACCGGGACTTAAGCACAGATACGCAGTATTTT.

The chain links TRBV7-3 to TRBJ2-1; TRBD2 is a possible D gene (7 bases). V shed 1 base and J shed 0 bases, with 13 bases lying between them. Germline V CDR1 and CDR2: SGHTA, FQGTGA. The CDR3 runs 17 residues. This CDR3 reads CASSLRGGDSSYNEQFF. CDR3 bases: TGTGCCAGCAGCTTAAGGGGGGGCGATAGCTCCTACAATGAGCAGTTCTTC.

This rearrangement joins TRBV11-3 to TRBJ2-3; 11 nucleotides agree with TRBD2. The CDR3 loop spans 14 amino acids. CDR1 is SGHNT and CDR2 is YENEEA in the germline V gene. The junction had 4 bases not matched to a gene; V was cut back by 5 bases and J by 6 bases. As DNA, the CDR3 is TGTGCCAGCAGCACTAGCGGGAGTCTGGATACGCAGTATTTT. It is translated as CASSTSGSLDTQYF.